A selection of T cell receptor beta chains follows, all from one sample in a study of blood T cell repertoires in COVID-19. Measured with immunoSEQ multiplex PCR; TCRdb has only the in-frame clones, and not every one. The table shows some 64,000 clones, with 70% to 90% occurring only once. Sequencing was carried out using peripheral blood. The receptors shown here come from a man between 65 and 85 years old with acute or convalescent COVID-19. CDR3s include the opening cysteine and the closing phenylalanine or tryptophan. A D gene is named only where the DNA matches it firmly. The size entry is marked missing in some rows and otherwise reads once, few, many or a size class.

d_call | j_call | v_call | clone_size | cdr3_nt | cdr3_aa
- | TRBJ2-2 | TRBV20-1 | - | TGCAGTGCTAGTGGCGGAGATGGGGAGCTGTTTTTT | CSASGGDGELFF
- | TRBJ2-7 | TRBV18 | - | TGTGCCAGCTCAGCCACAGGGCCCCCGGGGTCCTACGAGCAGTACTTC | CASSATGPPGSYEQYF
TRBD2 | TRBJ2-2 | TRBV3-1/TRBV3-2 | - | TGTGCCAGCAGCCACTTTCCAACTAGCGGGGTTGTGAACACCGGGGAGCTGTTTTTT | CASSHFPTSGVVNTGELFF
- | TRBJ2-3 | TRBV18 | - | TGTGCCAGCTCACCACTGGCCGCGGTAACAGATACGCAGTATTTT | CASSPLAAVTDTQYF
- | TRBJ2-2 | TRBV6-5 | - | TGTGCCAGCAGTTACGGGGGCGGCTCGAACACCGGGGAGCTGTTTTTT | CASSYGGGSNTGELFF
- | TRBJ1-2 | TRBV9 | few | TGTGCCAGCAGCCAGCAAGTCACGGCCGGGAACTATGGCTACACCTTC | CASSQQVTAGNYGYTF
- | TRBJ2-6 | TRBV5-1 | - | TGCGCCAGCTTCGGCTCTGGGGCCAACGTCCTGACTTTC | CASFGSGANVLTF
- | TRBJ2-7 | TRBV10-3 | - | TGTGCCATCAATGGCAGGGGAGCGGGGATCTACGAGCAGTACTTC | CAINGRGAGIYEQYF
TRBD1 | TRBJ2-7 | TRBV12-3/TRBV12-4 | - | TGTGCCACCTCGGGGACAGCCTCCTACGAGCAGTACTTC | CATSGTASYEQYF
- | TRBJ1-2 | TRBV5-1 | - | TGCGCCAGCAGCTTAGGGGAGGCTAACTATGGCTACACCTTC | CASSLGEANYGYTF
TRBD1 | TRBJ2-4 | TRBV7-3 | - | TGTGCCAGCAGCTTAACTGCGGCCGGGACAGGGAACATTCAGTACTTC | CASSLTAAGTGNIQYF
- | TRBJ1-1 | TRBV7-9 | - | TGTGCCAGCAGCCCTTACACAGGTAACACTGAAGCTTTCTTT | CASSPYTGNTEAFF
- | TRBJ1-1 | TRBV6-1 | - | TGTGCCAGCAGTGAAGAAGCGAACACTGAAGCTTTCTTT | CASSEEANTEAFF
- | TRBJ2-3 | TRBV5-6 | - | TGTGCCAGCAGCGGGGCGGCGGACACCAGGACAGATACGCAGTATTTT | CASSGAADTRTDTQYF
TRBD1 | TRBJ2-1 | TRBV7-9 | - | TGTGCCAGCAGCTTCGACAGGGGGGTTATCAATGAGCAGTTCTTC | CASSFDRGVINEQFF
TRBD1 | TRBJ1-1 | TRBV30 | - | TGTGCCTGGAGTGTACTAAGGGGGCCTGAAGCTTTCTTT | CAWSVLRGPEAFF
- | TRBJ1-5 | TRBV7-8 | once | TGTGCCAGCGGAGATCAGCCCCAGCATTTT | CASGDQPQHF
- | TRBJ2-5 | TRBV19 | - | TGTGCCAGTAGGGCTCGGGGACTCCAGACCCAGTACTTC | CASRARGLQTQYF
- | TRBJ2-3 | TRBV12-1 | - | TGTGCCAGCAGCCCGGACAGGAGACCTAGTGGCACAGATACGCAGTATTTT | CASSPDRRPSGTDTQYF
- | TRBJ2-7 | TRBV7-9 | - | TGTGCCAGCAGCTTAAGGCAGGGGACCTACGAGCAGTACTTC | CASSLRQGTYEQYF
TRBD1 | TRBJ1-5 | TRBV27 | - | TGTGCCAGCAGTTTGGCAACAGGGGGCAATCAGCCCCAGCATTTT | CASSLATGGNQPQHF
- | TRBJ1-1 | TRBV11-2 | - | TGTGCCAGCAGCTTAGTAGCGGGCTCGGGTTCTGAAGCTTTCTTT | CASSLVAGSGSEAFF
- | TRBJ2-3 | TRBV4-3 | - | TGCGCCAGCCTAGGTGCGGGGGCCCACAATGATACGCAGTATTTT | CASLGAGAHNDTQYF
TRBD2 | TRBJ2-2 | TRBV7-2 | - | TGTGCCAGCAGGTCCGGGACTAGCGGATATAACACCGGGGAGCTGTTTTTT | CASRSGTSGYNTGELFF
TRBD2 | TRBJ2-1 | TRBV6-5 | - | TGTGCCAGCAGTAGCGGGGGGGCGAACAATGAGCAGTTCTTC | CASSSGGANNEQFF
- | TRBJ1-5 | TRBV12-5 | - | TGTGCTAGTGGTTTGGTACAAGGTAGGGGGGGTGCGGGCAATCAGCCCCAGCATTTT | CASGLVQGRGGAGNQPQHF
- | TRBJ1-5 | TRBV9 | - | TGTGCCAGCAGCGTCGGGGGGTTTAACAATCAGCCCCAGCATTTT | CASSVGGFNNQPQHF
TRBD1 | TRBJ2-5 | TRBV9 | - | TGTGCCAGCAGCGTCCAGGGGGCGGGGGAGACCCAGTACTTC | CASSVQGAGETQYF
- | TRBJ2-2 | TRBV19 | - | TGTGCCAGTGGGCGCTTGAACACCGGGGAGCTGTTTTTT | CASGRLNTGELFF
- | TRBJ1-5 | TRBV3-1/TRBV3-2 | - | TGTGCCAGCAGCCAAGGAGGGAATCAGCCCCAGCATTTT | CASSQGGNQPQHF
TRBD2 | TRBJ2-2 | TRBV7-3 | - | TGTGCCAGCAGCAAAAGGGGAGGGACCGGGGAGCTGTTTTTT | CASSKRGGTGELFF
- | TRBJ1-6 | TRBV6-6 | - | TGTGCCAGCAGAGGTAGATCGCCCGGGGATAATTCACCCCTCCACTTT | CASRGRSPGDNSPLHF
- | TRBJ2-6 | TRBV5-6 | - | TGTGCCAGCAGCTCGCTTAGGGGCCCGCGGGCCAACGTCCTGACTTTC | CASSSLRGPRANVLTF
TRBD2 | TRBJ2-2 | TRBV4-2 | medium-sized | TGTGCCAGCAGCCAAGAGGCGGGGGGCACCGGGGAGCTGTTTTTT | CASSQEAGGTGELFF
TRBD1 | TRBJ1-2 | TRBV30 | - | TGTGCCTGGCAGGGGGAGGACTATGGCTACACCTTC | CAWQGEDYGYTF
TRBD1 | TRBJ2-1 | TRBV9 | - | TGTGCCAGCAGCGCGGACAGGGGGTCCTACAATGAGCAGTTCTTC | CASSADRGSYNEQFF
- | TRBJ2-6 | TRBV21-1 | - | TGTGCCAGCAGCAAAGGTAAAGAGAACTCTGGGGCCAACGTCCTGACTTTC | CASSKGKENSGANVLTF
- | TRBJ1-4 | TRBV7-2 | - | TGTGCCACCAGACCTACTTCTGCTAATGAAAAACTGTTTTTT | CATRPTSANEKLFF
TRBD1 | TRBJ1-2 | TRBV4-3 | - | TGCGCCAGCAGCCAGGGGACAGGGGACAACTATGGCTACACCTTC | CASSQGTGDNYGYTF
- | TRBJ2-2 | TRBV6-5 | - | TGTGCCAGCTACAGAAGGGGGGGGAACGGGGAGCTGTTTTTT | CASYRRGGNGELFF
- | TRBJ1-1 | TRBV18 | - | TGTGCCAGCTCTCGTCAGGGGAACACTGAAGCTTTCTTT | CASSRQGNTEAFF
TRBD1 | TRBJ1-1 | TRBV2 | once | TGTGCCAGCAGAGACAGGGGGCTCACTGAAGCTTTCTTT | CASRDRGLTEAFF
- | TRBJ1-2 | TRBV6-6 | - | TGTGCCAGCAGGGCAGGGTCTGATAGTGGCTACACCTTC | CASRAGSDSGYTF
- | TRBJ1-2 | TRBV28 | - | TGTGCCAGCAGTTTAGCAGGCTCGTCTAATGGCTACACCTTC | CASSLAGSSNGYTF
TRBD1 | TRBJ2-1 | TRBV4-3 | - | TGCGCCAGCAGCCCTGGACAGGGGAGCTCCTACAATGAGCAGTTCTTC | CASSPGQGSSYNEQFF
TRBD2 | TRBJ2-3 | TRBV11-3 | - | TGTGCCAGCAGCCCAGCGGGGGGGGGCACAGATACGCAGTATTTT | CASSPAGGGTDTQYF
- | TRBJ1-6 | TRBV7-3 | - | TGTGCCAGCAGCTTAATAGCGGACGCTTCACCCCTCCACTTT | CASSLIADASPLHF
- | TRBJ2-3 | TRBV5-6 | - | TGTGCCAGCAGCTTGGGTCCAGGGAGCACAGATACGCAGTATTTT | CASSLGPGSTDTQYF
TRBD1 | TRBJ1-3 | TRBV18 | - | TGTGCCAGCTCACCGGACAGGGTTGCTGGAAACACCATATATTTT | CASSPDRVAGNTIYF
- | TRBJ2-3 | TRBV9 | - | TGTGCCAGCAGCCCCCCAACTAGATTGGATACGCAGTATTTT | CASSPPTRLDTQYF
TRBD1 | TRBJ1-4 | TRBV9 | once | TGTGCCAGCAGCGTAGGGACAGGGGGTGAAAAACTGTTTTTT | CASSVGTGGEKLFF
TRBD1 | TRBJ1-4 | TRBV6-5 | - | TGTGCCAGCAGTCCCGACAGGGGGCAGGTTGAAAAACTGTTTTTT | CASSPDRGQVEKLFF